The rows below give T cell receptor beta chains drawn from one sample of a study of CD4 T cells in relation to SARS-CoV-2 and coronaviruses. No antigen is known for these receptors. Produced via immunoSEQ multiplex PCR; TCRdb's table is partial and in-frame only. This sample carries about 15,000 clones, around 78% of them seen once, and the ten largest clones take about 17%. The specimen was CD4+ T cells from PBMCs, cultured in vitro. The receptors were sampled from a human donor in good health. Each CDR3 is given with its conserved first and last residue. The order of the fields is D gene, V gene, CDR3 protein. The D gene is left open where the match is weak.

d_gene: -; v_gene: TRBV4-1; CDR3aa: CASSQEGQVISGSSYNEQFF
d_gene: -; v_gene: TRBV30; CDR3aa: CAWSVPRRSTATNEKLFF
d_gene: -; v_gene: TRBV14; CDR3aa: CASSQGTAKAFF
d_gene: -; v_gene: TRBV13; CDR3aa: CASSTEGRNTGELFF
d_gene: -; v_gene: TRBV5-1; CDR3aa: CASSLVGGDGTDTQYF
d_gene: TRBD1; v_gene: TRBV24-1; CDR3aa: CATSDRDRGKGYTF
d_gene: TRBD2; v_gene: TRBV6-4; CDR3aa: CASSAGGPTDTQYF
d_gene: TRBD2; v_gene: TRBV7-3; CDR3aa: CASSRGTNNYNEQFF
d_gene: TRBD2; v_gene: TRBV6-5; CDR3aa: CASSYSGTSGYNEQFF
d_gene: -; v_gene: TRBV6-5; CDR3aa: CASSPLDGNYGYTF
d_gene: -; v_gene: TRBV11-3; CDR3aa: CASSSGGLASYNEQFF
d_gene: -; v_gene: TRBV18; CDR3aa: CASSGQLDYNSPLHF
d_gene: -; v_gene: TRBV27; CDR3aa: CASSSSRGEKLFF
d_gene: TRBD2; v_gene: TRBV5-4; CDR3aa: CASSPSGTYNEQFF
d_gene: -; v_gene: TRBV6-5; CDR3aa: CASSPRSSGANVLTF
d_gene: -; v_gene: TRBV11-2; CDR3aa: CASSLFSAAETQYF
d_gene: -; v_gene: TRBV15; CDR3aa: CATSRDGASPLHF
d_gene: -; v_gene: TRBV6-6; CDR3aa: CASRWGRTSTDTQYF
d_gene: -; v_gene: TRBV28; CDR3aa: CASSYADYGYTF
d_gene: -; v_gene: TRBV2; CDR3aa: CASGAGVQPQHF
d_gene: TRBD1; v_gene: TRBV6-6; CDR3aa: CASSPGTALNQPQHF
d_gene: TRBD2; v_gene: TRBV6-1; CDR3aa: CASSEARTSGKNEQYF
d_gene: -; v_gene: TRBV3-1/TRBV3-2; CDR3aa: CASRGLSYNEQFF
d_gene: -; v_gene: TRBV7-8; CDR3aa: CASSLETQYF
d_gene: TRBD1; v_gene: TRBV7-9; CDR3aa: CASSWTGLTTEAFF
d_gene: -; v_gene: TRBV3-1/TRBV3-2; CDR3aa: CASSRPGLLLGSYEQYF
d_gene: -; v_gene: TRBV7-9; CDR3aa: CASSFKGRSEQYF
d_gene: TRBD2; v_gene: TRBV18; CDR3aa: CASSLGLAEETQYF